The present T cell receptor beta chain was sequenced within a study of CD8+CD57+ T cells in acquired aplastic anemia. Study-wide background: Sorted cells (CD4+ and CD8+) yielded DNA amounts that averaged roughly 3 ug. Study findings and constraints: Patients and controls turned out to have 25 to 30 CD8+ CDR3 sequences in common.

Ten or more counts support this clonotype. No antigen is known for it. V gave up 0 bases and J gave up 3 bases, with 7 bases separating them. The CDR3 contains 13 residues. Germline CDR1 and CDR2: SGHKS and YYEKEE (reference sequence). The template used for profiling TCR beta VDJ and CDR3 was genomic DNA. TCRdb reprocessed the reads via MiXCR and lists one record per CDR3 protein. The data contain roughly 63,000 distinct CDR3 sequences, roughly 50% of them singletons. The sequence was obtained from a human donor in good health, serving as a control. The V gene is TRBV5-5, the J gene TRBJ2-7; a weak D match, TRBD1 (5 bases). What was sequenced was sorted CD4+, CD8+, or CD8+CD57+ T cells (not recorded which) from PBMCs. CDR3 in amino acids: CASSLGRVYEQYF. As DNA, the CDR3 is TGTGCCAGCAGCTTGGGCAGGGTCTACGAGCAGTACTTC.